Below are 30 T cell receptor beta chains sequenced from a single sample in a study of vaccination and CD4 T cells after COVID-19. Their antigen targets remain unknown. CD4+ T cells that had been cultured provided DNA sequenced with the Oncomine TCR Beta short-read assay. TCRdb re-called the PCR reads with MiXCR, one entry per CDR3 protein. Of about 3,000 distinct CDR3 sequences in the sample, around four fifths are singletons; the top ten hold 20% to 25%. Treatment reported: approximately nine-day PBMC culture with coronavirus spike peptide pools or control peptides (ViraFEST assay). The sequenced sample consisted of CD4+ T cells from blood, cultured in vitro. Source of these receptors: a human donor who had recovered from COVID-19.

The chain carries TRBV6-4 and TRBJ1-2; D gene unclear. The germline V and J ends were trimmed by 5 bases and 8 bases, with 12 bases remaining between them. This CDR3 comprises 12 residues. Germline-derived CDR1 and CDR2 are MRHNA and SNTAGT. CDR3 protein: CASSLGYGGYTF. DNA of the CDR3: TGTGCCAGCAGTTTGGGGTATGGGGGCTACACCTTC.

This chain uses TRBV2 with TRBJ2-3; 7 bases are shared with TRBD1. The V and J ends lost 7 bases and 2 bases, in that order; junction bases with no gene match: 6. Germline CDR1 is SNHLY and CDR2 is FYNNEI. This CDR3 region has 14 residues. The CDR3 DNA sequence: TGTGCCAGCAAAACAGGGGCATACACAGATACGCAGTATTTT. It encodes CASKTGAYTDTQYF. The full variable domain, completed using reference TRBV2 and TRBJ2-3, is EPEVTQTPSHQVTQMGQEVILRCVPISNHLYFYWYRQILGQKVEFLVSFYNNEISEKSEIFDDQFSVERPDGSNFTLKIRSTKLEDSAMYFCASKTGAYTDTQYFGPGTRLTVL.

Worth noting for this clonotype: Just one base apart from a much larger clone, this may be a read error. The J gene is TRBJ2-3, the V gene TRBV10-3; 7 nucleotides match TRBD1. Trimming removed 5 bases from V and 4 bases from J; junction bases left unmatched: 9. The germline CDR1 and CDR2 sequences are ENHRY and SYGVKD. The CDR3 has 15 amino acids. CDR3 region: CAISQTGIGADTQYF. Written as DNA, the CDR3 is TGTGCCATCAGTCAGACAGGGATTGGGGCAGATACGCAGTATTTT.

The chain recombines TRBV10-3 with TRBJ2-1, with TRBD2 matching over 7 bases. Unmatched junction bases numbered 6, after V lost 0 bases and J lost 4 bases. The V gene's germline CDR1 is ENHRY and CDR2 SYGVKD. The CDR3 totals 16 residues. The CDR3 nucleotides read TGTGCCATCAGTGAGTCAAGGGCGGGGGTATACAATGAGCAGTTCTTC. It is translated as CAISESRAGVYNEQFF.

The rearrangement uses TRBV20-1 and TRBJ1-2; D unresolved. CDR3 length: 13 amino acids. V was trimmed by 0 bases and J by 4 bases, leaving 9 bases between them. Germline V gene sequence: CDR1 DFQATT, CDR2 SNEGSKA (reference sequence). This chain's CDR3 is CSARDVEGYGYTF. Written as DNA, the CDR3 is TGCAGTGCTAGAGATGTCGAGGGCTATGGCTACACCTTC.

This chain links TRBV7-8 with TRBJ2-3, with 7 bases identical to TRBD2. Looked up from germline, CDR1 is SGHVS and CDR2 is FQNEAQ. J gave up 11 bases and V 6 bases, and 17 bases lay outside the gene matches. The CDR3 runs to 15 residues. CDR3 sequence: CASRPPGLSLLVQYF. DNA of the CDR3: TGTGCCAGCAGACCACCGGGACTATCCCTCCTCGTGCAGTATTTT.

The chain carries TRBV7-9 and TRBJ1-2; TRBD1 agrees at 11 bases. CDR3 length: 14 residues. Germline CDR1 SEHNR, CDR2 FQNEAQ (reference sequence). The trim removed 1 base at V and 8 bases at J, leaving 3 bases unmatched. The DNA of the CDR3 is TGTGCCAGCAGCTTAGAGGACAGGGGGCTCGGCTACACCTTC. Its protein product is CASSLEDRGLGYTF.

The rearrangement links TRBV15 to TRBJ2-7; D ambiguous. Trimming took 0 bases from V and 5 from J, leaving 11 bases between them. Germline assignment: CDR1 LNHNV and CDR2 YYDKDF (reference sequence). This CDR3 has 14 amino acids. The CDR3 DNA reads TGTGCCACCAGCAGAGATCGTCCCAACCACGAGCAGTACTTC. Residues: CATSRDRPNHEQYF.

The rearrangement uses TRBV27 and TRBJ1-6; no firm D call. With 0 bases removed from V and 5 bases from J, the gap between germline ends came to 8 bases. Germline lookup yields CDR1 MNHEY and CDR2 SMNVEV (reference sequence). The CDR3 has 15 residues. DNA of the CDR3: TGTGCCAGCAGTTTATCAGGTGTTGATAATTCACCCCTCCACTTT. Translated, it gives CASSLSGVDNSPLHF.

The CDR3 protein is CASSPLGSYNSPLHF. The CDR3 DNA is TGTGCCAGCAGCCCCCTGGGCTCCTATAATTCACCCCTCCACTTT. The rearrangement joins TRBV7-2 to TRBJ1-6; D not certain. The ends were cut back, 5 bases at V and 0 bases at J, with 8 bases in the middle. CDR3 size: 15 residues. Germline CDR1 reads SGHTA; CDR2 reads FQGNSA.

The gene calls are TRBV7-8 and TRBJ2-2; D is unresolved. The CDR3 sequence is 14 residues long. Germline CDR1 reads SGHVS; CDR2 reads FQNEAQ. Trimming removed 2 bases from V and 4 bases from J, with 8 bases in between. CDR3 nucleotides: TGTGCCAGCAGCTTAATGCGTTCCACCGGGGAGCTGTTTTTT. This codes for CASSLMRSTGELFF. The variable domain in full, completed from reference TRBV7-8 and TRBJ2-2, reads GAGVSQSPRYKVAKRGQDVALRCDPISGHVSLFWYQQALGQGPEFLTYFQNEAQLDKSGLPSDRFFAERPEGSVSTLKIQRTQQEDSAVYLCASSLMRSTGELFFGEGSRLTVL.

This chain joins TRBV2 and TRBJ1-5, with D perhaps matching TRBD1 (6 bases). Trimming removed 1 base at V and 7 bases at J, with 14 bases between. CDR3 length: 15 residues. Germline V gene sequence: CDR1 SNHLY, CDR2 FYNNEI. CDR3 nucleotides: TGTGCCAGCAGTGAAGAAGTGGTAGGGGGACAGCCCCAGCATTTT. Protein product: CASSEEVVGGQPQHF.

The sample holds a few counts of this clonotype. The gene calls are TRBV7-8 and TRBJ2-2; D is tentatively TRBD1 or TRBD2 (5 bases each). From germline, CDR1 is SGHVS and CDR2 FQNEAQ. The V end lost 5 bases, the J end lost 6 bases, and 16 bases lay between the germline ends. CDR3 length equals 15 residues. The CDR3 sequence: CASSVTGALSGELFF. The CDR3 bases are TGTGCCAGCAGCGTAACCGGGGCTCTTTCCGGGGAGCTGTTTTTT.

The chain uses TRBV5-1 and TRBJ2-2; 7 bases line up with TRBD2. Germline loops: CDR1 SGHRS, CDR2 YFSETQ. J lost 5 bases, V lost 6 bases, and 7 bases had no gene match. CDR3 size: 14 residues. The DNA of the CDR3 is TGCGCCAGCAACCCAGCCGGGGGGACCGGGGAGCTGTTTTTT. Encoded protein: CASNPAGGTGELFF.

This chain links TRBV12-5 with TRBJ1-2; D is perhaps TRBD1 (6 bases). Trimming cost V 9 bases and J 7 bases, with 21 bases left between them. The CDR3 loop spans 14 amino acids. CDR1 and CDR2 (germline): LGHNT, FRNRAP. This chain's CDR3 is CASGGTGFVGGYTF. The DNA for the CDR3 is TGTGCTAGCGGGGGAACAGGGTTTGTCGGTGGCTACACCTTC.

This clonotype was observed a single time. This chain uses TRBV5-4 with TRBJ1-6; D is possibly TRBD1 (6 bases). The germline V gene has CDR1 SGHNT and CDR2 YYREEE (reference sequence). The CDR3 has 13 amino acids. V was shortened by 6 bases and J by 11 bases, with 15 bases between the two germline ends. In DNA, the CDR3 is TGTGCCAGCACCGCTCAGCAGGGGACACCCCTCCACTTT. Translation gives CASTAQQGTPLHF.

V usage is TRBV20-1 and J usage is TRBJ1-5; D uncertain. Per the germline V gene, CDR1 is DFQATT and CDR2 is SNEGSKA (reference sequence). The CDR3 sequence is 13 residues long. V lost 7 bases, J lost 3 bases, and 13 bases lay in between. The CDR3 DNA follows: TGCAGTGTAAACCGGGATTACAATCAGCCCCAGCATTTT. Its protein is CSVNRDYNQPQHF.

This sequence joins TRBV20-1 and TRBJ2-3, with a possible D match to TRBD1 (6 bases). CDR3 length: 14 residues. The V end lost 6 bases, the J end lost 3 bases, and 16 bases lay between the germline ends. CDR1 DFQATT and CDR2 SNEGSKA come from the germline V gene (reference sequence). The DNA of the CDR3 is TGCAGTGCCCCAAATCGGCAGGGGACAGATACGCAGTATTTT. It codes for CSAPNRQGTDTQYF.

A word on this clonotype: One end of the junction does not line up with germline, which may come from a read error. The J gene is TRBJ1-5, the V gene TRBV20-1; possible D gene TRBD1, 5 bases. This CDR3 spans 13 amino acids. CDR1 is DFQATT, CDR2 SNEGSKA, per germline (reference sequence). In nucleotides, the CDR3 is TGCAGTGCCAGAGGGGATAGCAATCAGCCCCAGCATTTT. As protein: CSARGDSNQPQHF.

This clonotype was recorded a few times. The chain uses TRBV15 and TRBJ1-5, with TRBD1 as a possible D gene (5 bases). This CDR3 is built from 16 residues. The V and J ends lost 1 base and 1 base respectively, with 11 bases between them. CDR1 is LNHNV, CDR2 YYDKDF, per germline (reference sequence). For the CDR3, the DNA is TGTGCCACCAGCAGAGCGTGGGCAGGGAGCAATCAGCCCCAGCATTTT. Its translation is CATSRAWAGSNQPQHF. The whole variable domain, filled in from reference TRBV15 and TRBJ1-5, reads DAMVIQNPRYQVTQFGKPVTLSCSQTLNHNVMYWYQQKSSQAPKLLFHYYDKDFNNEADTPDNFQSRRPNTSFCFLDIRSPGLGDTAMYLCATSRAWAGSNQPQHFGDGTRLSIL.

The rearrangement uses TRBV10-2 and TRBJ1-2; D not resolved. Germline CDR1 reads WSHSY; CDR2 reads SAAADI. V lost 10 bases to trimming and J lost 8 bases, with 17 bases between them. The CDR3 covers 12 residues. The CDR3 reads CATGLVGYGYTF. The CDR3 nucleotides are TGCGCCACCGGACTCGTGGGGTACGGCTACACCTTC.

V gene TRBV29-1 combines with J gene TRBJ1-1, with a possible D match to TRBD1 (6 bases). V lost 5 bases, J lost 6 bases, and 28 bases lay in between. The germline V gene has CDR1 SQVTM and CDR2 ANQGSEA. The CDR3 consists of 17 residues. The CDR3 DNA is TGCAGCGTTCTGGGACACCCGGGACGATCTGGTCCTGCTGAAGCTTTCTTT. This gives the protein CSVLGHPGRSGPAEAFF. The full variable domain, with the rest looked up from reference TRBV29-1 and TRBJ1-1, is SAVISQKPSRDICQRGTSLTIQCQVDSQVTMMFWYRQQPGQSLTLIATANQGSEATYESGFVIDKFPISRPNLTFSTLTVSNMSPEDSSIYLCSVLGHPGRSGPAEAFFGQGTRLTVV.

The chain combines TRBV6-1 with TRBJ2-1, with 10 bases aligning to TRBD2. Germline V gene lookup returns CDR1 MNHNS and CDR2 SASEGT. The junction had 15 bases not matched to a gene; V was cut back by 3 bases and J by 1 base. The CDR3 is made up of 20 amino acids. The CDR3 region is CASSDPVQRGGGGSYNEQFF. For the CDR3, the DNA is TGTGCCAGCAGTGATCCGGTCCAGCGGGGGGGCGGGGGATCCTACAATGAGCAGTTCTTC.

The chain has TRBV20-1 and TRBJ1-1, with a tentative D call TRBD1 (5 bases). This CDR3 is 15 amino acids long. The ends were cut back, 0 bases at V and 1 base at J, with 12 bases in the middle. The V gene's germline CDR1 is DFQATT and CDR2 SNEGSKA (reference sequence). CDR3 in amino acids: CSARDPGPGNTEAFF. The DNA of the CDR3 is TGCAGTGCTAGAGATCCGGGACCTGGGAACACTGAAGCTTTCTTT.

In DNA, the CDR3 is TGTGCCAGCAAAGAAGGGACTGCGCACGGCTACACCTTC. Encoded protein: CASKEGTAHGYTF. The rearrangement joins TRBV10-3 to TRBJ1-2; D is possibly TRBD1 (5 bases). Trimming took off 10 bases at V and 8 bases at J, with 20 bases between the two ends. Germline CDR1 ENHRY, CDR2 SYGVKD. The CDR3 totals 13 residues.

The rearrangement uses TRBV24-1 and TRBJ1-2; D possibly corresponds to TRBD1 (5 bases). The CDR3 length is 12 residues. Between the trimmed V and J ends, which lost 3 bases and 7 bases, there was a span of 8 bases. Germline V gene sequence: CDR1 KGHDR, CDR2 SFDVKD. CDR3 sequence (DNA): TGTGCCACCAGTGATGATGGGGGTGGCTACACCTTC. Protein product: CATSDDGGGYTF.

The chain joins TRBV7-6 to TRBJ2-5; D unclear. V dropped 1 base and J dropped 5 bases, with 5 bases sitting between them. The CDR3 sequence is 12 residues long. CDR1 and CDR2 (germline): SGHVS, FNYEAQ. Here the CDR3 reads CASSLVGETQYF. In DNA, the CDR3 is TGTGCCAGCAGCTTAGTCGGGGAGACCCAGTACTTC.

V gene TRBV4-3 combines with J gene TRBJ1-5; maybe TRBD1 (5 bases). The length of the CDR3 is 14 residues. V lost 4 bases and J 6 bases, leaving 13 bases between the germline ends. Germline CDR1 LGHNA, CDR2 YSLEER. This chain's CDR3 is CASSRGGRGQPQHF. Written as DNA, the CDR3 is TGCGCCAGCAGCCGGGGGGGTCGGGGTCAGCCCCAGCATTTT.

Details on this clonotype: A junction boundary mismatches the germline segment, possibly from a read error. The V gene is TRBV10-3, the J gene TRBJ1-2, with TRBD1 matching over 7 bases. CDR1 ENHRY and CDR2 SYGVKD come from the germline V gene. CDR3 length: 12 amino acids. The CDR3 region has the DNA TGTGCCAGCAGTTCCGCGACAGGGGGCTACACCTTC. Translated, it gives CASSSATGGYTF.

The CDR3 DNA reads TGCAGCTTTTCCATGGACCTGGGCGGTGGCTACACCTTC. Translated, it gives CSFSMDLGGGYTF. This chain links TRBV29-1 with TRBJ1-2; no firm D call. The V end lost 8 bases, the J end lost 7 bases, and 20 bases lay between the germline ends. This CDR3 contains 13 residues. Germline values: CDR1 SQVTM, CDR2 ANQGSEA.